This T cell receptor beta chain stems from a study of T-cell reconstitution after alpha-beta-depleted transplantation in children. For TCRbeta, the library was prepared with unique molecular identifiers. TCRdb reanalysed the PCR reads using MiXCR and keeps one entry per CDR3 protein. The repertoire includes around 800,000 distinct CDR3 sequences, under 20% of them detected once, and around 4.5% sits in the top ten. Study conclusions and caveats: Newly produced T cells mostly accounted for T-cell counts and diversity one year post-transplant.

This CDR3 has 13 residues. This clonotype was counted many times. The antigen is not known. The junction differs from germline at one of its ends, possibly a read error. The chain links TRBV12-3 or TRBV12-4 to TRBJ2-7; D uncertain. Here the sequenced sample was PBMCs, mostly from graft donor cells, taken 360 days after TCRalphabeta/CD19-depleted stem cell transplant. The receptor's source is a male patient younger than 18 who had a stem cell transplant for acute lymphoblastic leukemia, so the T cells may come from the graft donor. CDR3 nucleotide sequence: TGCGCCAGCAGCTTGCGTCAGGCCTACGAGCAGTACTTC. It is translated as CASSLRQAYEQYF.